This section outlines one TCR beta chain sequence together with its context. The antigen is not known. PCR was performed using 60 Vbeta and 13 Jbeta primers. Sequencing was performed with immunoSEQ multiplex PCR; in TCRdb, only in-frame clones are kept and a portion is missing. Seen here are tens of thousands of clones, over 55% observed once, and the top ten hold roughly 21%. The germline gives CDR1 SGHRS, CDR2 YFSETQ. V lost 0 bases to trimming and J lost 5 bases; unmatched junction nucleotides: 3. The CDR3 contains 15 residues. This record comes from a study of cytomegalovirus exposure and HLA in healthy donors. Study-level results: Roughly uniform depth of sequencing across donors was assumed in presence/absence analyses. In a later analysis, TCR beta V- and J-gene trimming showed a link to a missense DCLRE1C variant.

This rearrangement joins TRBV5-1 to TRBJ2-1; 9 positions agree with TRBD2. What was sequenced was PBMCs. This sequence was found in a woman between 45 and 60 years old in good health and CMV-seropositive. CDR3: CASSLGLADNNEQFF. The DNA of the CDR3 is TGCGCCAGCAGCTTGGGACTAGCGGACAACAATGAGCAGTTCTTC.